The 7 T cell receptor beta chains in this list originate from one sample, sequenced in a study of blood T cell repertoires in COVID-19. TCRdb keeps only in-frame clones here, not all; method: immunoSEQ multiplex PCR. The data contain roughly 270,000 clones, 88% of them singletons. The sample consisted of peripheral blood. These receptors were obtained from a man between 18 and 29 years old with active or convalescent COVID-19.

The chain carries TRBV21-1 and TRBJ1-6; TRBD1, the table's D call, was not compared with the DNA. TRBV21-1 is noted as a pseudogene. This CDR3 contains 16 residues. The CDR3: CASSIRTGRRISPLHF. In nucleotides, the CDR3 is TGTGCCAGCAGCATCAGGACAGGCCGCCGAATTTCACCCCTCCACTTT.

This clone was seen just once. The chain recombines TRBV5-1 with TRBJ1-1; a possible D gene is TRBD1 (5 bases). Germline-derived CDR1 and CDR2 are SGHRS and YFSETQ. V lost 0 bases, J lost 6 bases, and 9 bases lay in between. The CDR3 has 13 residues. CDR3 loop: CASSLADSAEAFF. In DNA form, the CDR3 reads TGCGCCAGCAGCTTGGCCGACAGCGCTGAAGCTTTCTTT.

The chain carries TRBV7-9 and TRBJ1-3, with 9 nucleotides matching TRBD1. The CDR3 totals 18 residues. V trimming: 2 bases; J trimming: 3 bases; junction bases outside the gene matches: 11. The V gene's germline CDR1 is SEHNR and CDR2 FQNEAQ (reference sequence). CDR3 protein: CASSLLRTTGGGGNTIYF. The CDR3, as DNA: TGTGCCAGCAGCTTATTGAGGACTACAGGGGGCGGTGGAAACACCATATATTTT.

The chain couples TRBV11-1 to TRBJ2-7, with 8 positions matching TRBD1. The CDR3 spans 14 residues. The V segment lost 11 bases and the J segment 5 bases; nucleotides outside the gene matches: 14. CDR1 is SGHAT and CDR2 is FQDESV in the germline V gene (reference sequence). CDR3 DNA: TGTGCCTGGGAAAGGACAGGGAACCTCCACGAGCAGTACTTC. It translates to CAWERTGNLHEQYF. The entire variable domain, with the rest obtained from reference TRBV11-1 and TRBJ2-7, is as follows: EAEVAQSPRYKITEKSQAVAFWCDPISGHATLYWYRQILGQGPELLVQFQDESVVDDSQLPKDRFSAERLKGVDSTLKIQPAELGDSAMYLCAWERTGNLHEQYFGPGTRLTVT.

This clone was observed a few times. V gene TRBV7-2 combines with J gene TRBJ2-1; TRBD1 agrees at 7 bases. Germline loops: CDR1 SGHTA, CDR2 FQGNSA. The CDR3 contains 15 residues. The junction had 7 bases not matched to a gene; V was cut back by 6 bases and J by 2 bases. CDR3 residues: CASRGDRVPYNEQFF. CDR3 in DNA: TGTGCCAGCAGGGGAGACAGGGTCCCCTACAATGAGCAGTTCTTC.

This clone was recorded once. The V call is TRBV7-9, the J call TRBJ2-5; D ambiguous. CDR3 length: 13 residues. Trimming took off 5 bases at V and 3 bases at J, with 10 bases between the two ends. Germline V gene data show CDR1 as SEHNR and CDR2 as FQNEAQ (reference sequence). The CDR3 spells CASSTSSKETQYF. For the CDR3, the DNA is TGTGCCAGCAGCACGTCGAGCAAAGAGACCCAGTACTTC.

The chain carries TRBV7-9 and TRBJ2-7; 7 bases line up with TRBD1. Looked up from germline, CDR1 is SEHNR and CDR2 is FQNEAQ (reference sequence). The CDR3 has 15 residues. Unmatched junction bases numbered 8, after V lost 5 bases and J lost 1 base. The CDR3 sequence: CASSLGQVFSYEQYF. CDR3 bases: TGTGCCAGCAGCCTCGGACAGGTCTTTTCCTACGAGCAGTACTTC.